These 6 T cell receptor beta chains originate from one sample sequenced in a study of graft-versus-host responses after intestinal transplantation (dated by TCRdb to about 2021). Libraries were built with the immunoSEQ multiplex PCR assay. In TCRdb, the immuneACCESS table is reduced to in-frame sequences with V and J assigned. These tables do not hold every clone; where another copy was compared, an unresolved V gene accounts for under half, and the others remain unexplained. Recorded for this sample are tens of thousands of clones; around 90% of them occurred a single time. Roughly 4% of the sample is held by the ten biggest clonotypes. Reading the label with the study, this specimen's time point is: cells obtained before transplantation from donor or recipient. Antigens for these TCRs are unknown. Source: unstimulated CD8+ T cells sorted from spleen or lymph node cells, taken before transplant. The receptors were sampled from a human donor who was the organ donor for an intestinal transplant.

Only one count was recorded for this clone. The junction departs from the called germline gene at one end, perhaps through a read error. The V and J genes are TRBV7-7 and TRBJ2-5, with TRBD2 matching 13 bases. Germline V gene lookup returns CDR1 SSHAT and CDR2 FNYEAQ (reference sequence). The CDR3 extends over 17 amino acids. CDR3 nucleotide sequence: TGTGCTAGCAGCTTAGGCCCGGGACTAGCGGGGCAAGAGACCCAGTACTTC. Translation gives CASSLGPGLAGQETQYF.

The chain carries TRBV7-6 and TRBJ1-5; D is ambiguous. Germline lookup yields CDR1 SGHVS and CDR2 FNYEAQ. CDR3 length: 15 amino acids. Between the trimmed V and J ends, which lost 0 bases and 2 bases, there was a span of 8 bases. The CDR3 protein is CASSLAGGGNQPQHF. CDR3 DNA sequence: TGTGCCAGCAGCTTAGCCGGAGGAGGCAATCAGCCCCAGCATTTT.

This chain connects TRBV4-1 to TRBJ2-1; 11 nucleotides line up with TRBD1. The V gene's germline CDR1 is MGHRA and CDR2 YSYEKL. V dropped 5 bases and J dropped 7; count of bases not matched to a gene: 1. The CDR3 is 13 amino acids. The CDR3, as DNA: TGCGCCAGCAGCGGGACAGGGGGTAATGAGCAGTTCTTC. Amino acids: CASSGTGGNEQFF.

The chain joins TRBV28 to TRBJ1-5; unclear D gene. The length of the CDR3 is 14 residues. V lost 5 bases to trimming and J lost 0 bases, with 8 bases between them. CDR1 and CDR2 from the germline V gene are MDHEN and SYDVKM. This chain's CDR3 is CASSQLYSNQPQHF. CDR3 nucleotides: TGTGCCAGCAGTCAGTTGTATAGCAATCAGCCCCAGCATTTT. Filled out from reference TRBV28 and TRBJ1-5, the complete variable domain reads DVKVTQSSRYLVKRTGEKVFLECVQDMDHENMFWYRQDPGLGLRLIYFSYDVKMKEKGDIPEGYSVSREKKERFSLILESASTNQTSMYLCASSQLYSNQPQHFGDGTRLSIL.

The rearrangement uses TRBV6-5 and TRBJ1-2, with 8 bases matching TRBD1. Germline values: CDR1 MNHEY, CDR2 SVGAGI. V shed 6 bases and J 8 bases; nucleotides not matched to a gene: 14. The length of the CDR3 is 15 residues. DNA of the CDR3: TGTGCCAGCAGCCCGATAAGCGACAGGGGAGGGGGCTACACCTTC. This translates into CASSPISDRGGGYTF.

This clone came up once. This chain connects TRBV4-3 to TRBJ2-1; 7 positions match TRBD2. Germline V CDR1 and CDR2: LGHNA, YSLEER. The CDR3 contains 15 residues. The V gene end was trimmed by 1 base and the J gene end by 1 base; junction bases not matched to a gene: 1. The CDR3 loop reads CASSQGEGSYNEQFF. For the CDR3, the DNA is TGCGCCAGCAGCCAAGGGGAGGGATCCTACAATGAGCAGTTCTTC.